Presented here are 21 T cell receptor beta chains from one specimen sequenced in a study of T cells expressing NK-cell markers. From its re-call of the 5' RACE reads, TCRdb lists each CDR3 protein once, without DNA. This sample's table has about 370,000 distinct CDR3 sequences. The sequencing input was blood T cells: a sorted CD56 or NKG2C T cell subset, CD4+ or CD8+ T cells, or bulk PBMC T cells (not recorded which). These receptors originate from a woman aged 50 to 60 in good health.

This chain links TRBV7-2 with TRBJ1-2. The CDR3 covers 14 residues. Per germline, CDR1 SGHTA and CDR2 FQGNSA. The CDR3 loop reads CASSLIRANYGYTF.

The chain employs TRBV5-1 and TRBJ2-1; as DNA is missing, the TRBD2 call by TCRdb cannot be tested. Germline CDR1 and CDR2: SGHRS and YFSETQ. The CDR3 has 18 amino acids. CDR3 residues: CASSRGLAGVGSYNEQFF.

The rearrangement uses TRBV12-5 and TRBJ2-1; the D call from TCRdb, TRBD2, cannot be confirmed without DNA. From germline, CDR1 is LGHNT and CDR2 FRNRAP. CDR3 length: 16 residues. The CDR3 loop reads CASGLVLTSGVNEQFF.

CDR3 amino acids: CATTGSNTEAFF. V gene TRBV24-1 combines with J gene TRBJ1-1; absent DNA, TCRdb's TRBD1 call cannot be checked. There are 12 residues in the CDR3. Germline lookup yields CDR1 KGHDR and CDR2 SFDVKD.

V gene TRBV12-3 or TRBV12-4 combines with J gene TRBJ1-2. This CDR3 has 13 residues. CDR3: CASVTMGNYGYTF.

V is TRBV12-3 or TRBV12-4 and J is TRBJ1-1; TCRdb lists TRBD1, though no DNA is available to test this call. The CDR3 spans 14 residues. CDR3 amino acids: CATTETGPNTEAFF.

V gene TRBV6-6 combines with J gene TRBJ1-1; there is no DNA to check the TCRdb D call of TRBD1. Germline lookup yields CDR1 MNHNY and CDR2 SVGAGI (reference sequence). The CDR3 is 16 residues long. This chain's CDR3 is CASSSQGQPTNTEAFF.

The rearrangement joins TRBV12-3 or TRBV12-4 to TRBJ1-1; TCRdb's D call, TRBD1, is unchecked because there is no DNA. There are 15 residues in the CDR3. CDR3 sequence: CASSSDPVGNTEAFF.

The CDR3 sequence: CASRISLNTEAFF. This chain joins TRBV6-5 and TRBJ1-1. In germline, CDR1 is MNHEY, CDR2 SVGAGI. The CDR3 runs to 13 residues.

This chain connects TRBV6-2 or TRBV6-3 to TRBJ2-3; TCRdb outputs TRBD2, but without DNA this stays unchecked. Germline CDR1 MNHEY, CDR2 SVGEGT. The length of the CDR3 is 15 residues. The CDR3 region is CASSYSGTSGSRQYF.

The V and J genes are TRBV4-1 and TRBJ2-2. Germline-derived CDR1 and CDR2 are MGHRA and YSYEKL. The CDR3 is made up of 14 amino acids. The chain's CDR3 is CASSQALIRGELFF.

This rearrangement joins TRBV19 to TRBJ1-5. Germline values: CDR1 LNHDA, CDR2 SQIVND (reference sequence). There are 12 residues in the CDR3. CDR3 in amino acids: CASNPSGRPQHF. The full variable domain, rest sourced from reference TRBV19 and TRBJ1-5, is DGGITQSPKYLFRKEGQNVTLSCEQNLNHDAMYWYRQDPGQGLRLIYYSQIVNDFQKGDIAEGYSVSREKKESFPLTVTSAQKNPTAFYLCASNPSGRPQHFGDGTRLSIL.

V gene TRBV7-9 combines with J gene TRBJ1-1; the D call from TCRdb, TRBD1, cannot be confirmed without DNA. This CDR3 spans 13 amino acids. Germline V gives CDR1 SEHNR, CDR2 FQNEAQ (reference sequence). The CDR3 reads CASSLDSGSPAFF.

The chain uses TRBV24-1 and TRBJ2-3; TCRdb reports TRBD1, a call that lacks DNA to check it against. The CDR3 sequence is 13 residues long. CDR1 is KGHDR, CDR2 SFDVKD, per germline. The CDR3 spells CATGGQSTDTQYF.

The chain recombines TRBV5-1 with TRBJ2-5; with no DNA, the TCRdb D assignment of TRBD1 cannot be verified. The V gene's germline CDR1 is SGHRS and CDR2 YFSETQ. The CDR3 covers 13 residues. CDR3 loop: CASTRGSQETQYF. Looking up the rest from reference TRBV5-1 and TRBJ2-5 gives the full variable domain: KAGVTQTPRYLIKTRGQQVTLSCSPISGHRSVSWYQQTPGQGLQFLFEYFSETQRNKGNFPGRFSGRQFSNSRSEMNVSTLELGDSALYLCASTRGSQETQYFGPGTRLLVL.

J is TRBJ1-2 and V is TRBV29-1; TCRdb calls TRBD1, which cannot be checked without DNA. The CDR3 has 13 amino acids. Germline CDR1 SQVTM, CDR2 ANQGSEA. CDR3 amino acids: CSVELPDKSGYTF.

This chain links TRBV12-3 or TRBV12-4 with TRBJ2-2; with no DNA, the TCRdb D assignment of TRBD2 cannot be verified. The CDR3 is 16 residues long. CDR3: CASSLGTSGVTGELFF.

This chain uses TRBV14 with TRBJ2-5; TCRdb designates TRBD2, a call that cannot be tested without DNA. The length of the CDR3 is 15 residues. From germline, CDR1 is SGHDN and CDR2 FVKESK. CDR3 sequence: CASSPWETRQETQYF.

The V call is TRBV7-8, the J call TRBJ2-3; TCRdb lists TRBD2, though no DNA is available to test this call. This CDR3 spans 18 amino acids. The germline V gene has CDR1 SGHVS and CDR2 FQNEAQ. CDR3 sequence: CASSHRRVLAGAKDTQYF.

The chain uses TRBV2 and TRBJ1-2; lacking DNA, the TRBD1 call made by TCRdb goes unchecked. This CDR3 contains 13 residues. Looked up from germline, CDR1 is SNHLY and CDR2 is FYNNEI. The CDR3 here is CASVGDGNYGYTF.

The rearrangement uses TRBV13 and TRBJ2-5; TCRdb selects TRBD2, and the lack of DNA leaves this call unchecked. This CDR3 has 15 amino acids. Germline V gives CDR1 PRHDT, CDR2 FYEKMQ (reference sequence). The CDR3 region is CASSLTLAGAETQYF.